This TCR beta chain was captured by sequencing in a study of breast tumors, draining lymph nodes, adjacent tissues. General observations from the study: Luminal-like breast cancer showed significantly higher tumor–nontumor repertoire similarity than basal-like. Tumor TCR diversity was below lymph nodes but above nontumor tissue. Most tumor T cells seemingly derive from lymph node, then expand in tumor.

Notes on this clonotype: What it recognizes is unknown.

The V end lost 1 base, the J end lost 7 bases, and 8 bases lay between the germline ends. The CDR3 is made up of 13 amino acids. CDR1 is MGHDK and CDR2 is SYGVNS in the germline V gene. TCRdb fed the multiplex PCR reads into MiXCR, producing one record per CDR3 protein. The data show around 130,000 distinct CDR3 sequences, with around 20% seen just once and about 2% held by the top ten. The lymph nodes were axillary draining lymph nodes from breast cancer patients. Material: axillary lymph node tissue. The chain joins TRBV25-1 to TRBJ1-5; the D is unclear. The source is a female donor with breast cancer. Some clones in this sample may be carry-over from other donors' samples. The DNA of the CDR3 is TGTGCCAGCAGTGAATCGGGTTTCCAGCCCCAGCATTTT. Translation: CASSESGFQPQHF.